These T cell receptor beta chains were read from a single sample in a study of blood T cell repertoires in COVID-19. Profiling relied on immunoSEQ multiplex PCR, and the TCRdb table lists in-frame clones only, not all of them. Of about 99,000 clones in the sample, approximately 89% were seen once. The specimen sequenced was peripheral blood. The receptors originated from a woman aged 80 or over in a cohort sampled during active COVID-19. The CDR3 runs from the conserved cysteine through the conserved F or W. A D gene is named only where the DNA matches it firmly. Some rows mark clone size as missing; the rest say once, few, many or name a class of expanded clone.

cdr3_aa: CASSQDSVIWTDTQYF
cdr3_nt: TGTGCCAGCAGCCAGGACTCAGTCATTTGGACAGATACGCAGTATTTT
v_call: TRBV7-2
clone_size: .
j_call: TRBJ2-3
d_call: .

cdr3_aa: CASSSGLAGTDTQYF
cdr3_nt: TGTGCCAGCAGTTCAGGACTAGCGGGCACAGATACGCAGTATTTT
v_call: TRBV27
clone_size: few
j_call: TRBJ2-3
d_call: TRBD2

cdr3_aa: CASSVSGTTYNEQFF
cdr3_nt: TGTGCCAGCAGCGTTAGCGGTACCACTTACAATGAGCAGTTCTTC
v_call: TRBV2
clone_size: few
j_call: TRBJ2-1
d_call: .

cdr3_aa: CASSPGQPGTGELFF
cdr3_nt: TGTGCCAGCTCACCTGGACAGCCGGGCACCGGGGAGCTGTTTTTT
v_call: TRBV18
clone_size: .
j_call: TRBJ2-2
d_call: .

cdr3_aa: CASSPQGPEQYF
cdr3_nt: TGTGCCAGCAGTCCACAGGGGCCCGAGCAGTACTTC
v_call: TRBV2
clone_size: .
j_call: TRBJ2-7
d_call: TRBD1

cdr3_aa: CASSTYSDEQFF
cdr3_nt: TGTGCCAGCAGCACCTATTCCGATGAGCAGTTCTTC
v_call: TRBV11-2
clone_size: .
j_call: TRBJ2-1
d_call: .

cdr3_aa: CASTQWTSVWDEQFF
cdr3_nt: TGTGCCAGCACCCAGTGGACTAGCGTTTGGGATGAGCAGTTCTTC
v_call: TRBV7-2
clone_size: .
j_call: TRBJ2-1
d_call: TRBD2

cdr3_aa: CAISESRYGYTF
cdr3_nt: TGTGCCATCAGTGAGTCTCGTTATGGCTACACCTTC
v_call: TRBV10-3
clone_size: .
j_call: TRBJ1-2
d_call: .

cdr3_aa: CSAKRGAYEQYF
cdr3_nt: TGCAGCGCCAAGCGGGGGGCCTACGAGCAGTACTTC
v_call: TRBV29-1
clone_size: .
j_call: TRBJ2-7
d_call: TRBD2

cdr3_aa: CAWSPRMTGVYSNQPQHF
cdr3_nt: TGTGCCTGGAGTCCCCGAATGACAGGGGTTTATAGCAATCAGCCCCAGCATTTT
v_call: TRBV30
clone_size: .
j_call: TRBJ1-5
d_call: TRBD1

cdr3_aa: CASSFTGGEQYF
cdr3_nt: TGTGCCAGCAGTTTCACAGGGGGCGAGCAGTACTTC
v_call: TRBV12-3/TRBV12-4
clone_size: .
j_call: TRBJ2-7
d_call: TRBD1

cdr3_aa: CASRGGGNSYNEQFF
cdr3_nt: TGTGCCAGCCGCGGGGGGGGTAACTCCTACAATGAGCAGTTCTTC
v_call: TRBV9
clone_size: .
j_call: TRBJ2-1
d_call: TRBD2

cdr3_aa: CASSEIRQGGSYNSPLHF
cdr3_nt: TGTGCCAGCAGTGAAATTCGACAGGGAGGTTCCTATAATTCACCCCTCCACTTT
v_call: TRBV2
clone_size: .
j_call: TRBJ1-6
d_call: TRBD1

cdr3_aa: CASSIPPPGEGRYNEQFF
cdr3_nt: TGTGCCAGTAGTATACCACCCCCGGGGGAGGGGCGATACAATGAGCAGTTCTTC
v_call: TRBV19
clone_size: .
j_call: TRBJ2-1
d_call: TRBD2

cdr3_aa: CATSRGQGALDRETQYF
cdr3_nt: TGTGCCACCAGCAGAGGACAGGGGGCGTTGGATCGGGAGACCCAGTACTTC
v_call: TRBV15
clone_size: .
j_call: TRBJ2-5
d_call: TRBD1

cdr3_aa: CASSQGTSGGLGSYNEQFF
cdr3_nt: TGTGCCAGCAGCCAAGGGACTAGCGGGGGGCTCGGCTCCTACAATGAGCAGTTCTTC
v_call: TRBV7-9
clone_size: .
j_call: TRBJ2-1
d_call: TRBD2

cdr3_aa: CASSPDSRDTQYF
cdr3_nt: TGCGCCAGCAGCCCGGACAGCCGGGATACGCAGTATTTT
v_call: TRBV5-1
clone_size: .
j_call: TRBJ2-3
d_call: .

cdr3_aa: CASMTTLVLGRGNEKLFF
cdr3_nt: TGTGCCAGTATGACCACGCTGGTGCTCGGCAGGGGAAATGAAAAACTGTTTTTT
v_call: TRBV19
clone_size: once
j_call: TRBJ1-4
d_call: .

cdr3_aa: CASSSGGSGRYNEQFF
cdr3_nt: TGTGCCAGCAGCTCCGGTGGTAGCGGGAGATACAATGAGCAGTTCTTC
v_call: TRBV3-1/TRBV3-2
clone_size: few
j_call: TRBJ2-1
d_call: TRBD2

cdr3_aa: CASSIIPPGQGRYNEQFF
cdr3_nt: TGTGCCAGCAGTATAATTCCTCCGGGACAGGGGCGTTACAATGAGCAGTTCTTC
v_call: TRBV27
clone_size: .
j_call: TRBJ2-1
d_call: TRBD1

cdr3_aa: CASSGTGPLVNTEAFF
cdr3_nt: TGTGCCAGCAGCGGGACAGGGCCCCTGGTGAACACTGAAGCTTTCTTT
v_call: TRBV9
clone_size: .
j_call: TRBJ1-1
d_call: TRBD1

cdr3_aa: CATSRGLADQETQYF
cdr3_nt: TGTGCCACCAGCAGAGGGCTAGCAGACCAAGAGACCCAGTACTTC
v_call: TRBV15
clone_size: .
j_call: TRBJ2-5
d_call: .

cdr3_aa: CASSSTGYGGIYEQYF
cdr3_nt: TGTGCCAGCAGCAGTACAGGCTACGGGGGAATCTACGAGCAGTACTTC
v_call: TRBV28
clone_size: once
j_call: TRBJ2-7
d_call: .

cdr3_aa: CASSGAGRSSGNTIYF
cdr3_nt: TGTGCCAGCAGCGGGGCCGGACGCAGCTCTGGAAACACCATATATTTT
v_call: TRBV7-3
clone_size: .
j_call: TRBJ1-3
d_call: .

cdr3_aa: CASSPDSSSYNEQFF
cdr3_nt: TGTGCTAGCAGCCCGGACTCGAGCTCCTACAATGAGCAGTTCTTC
v_call: TRBV7-7
clone_size: .
j_call: TRBJ2-1
d_call: .

cdr3_aa: CASKAGDEKLFF
cdr3_nt: TGTGCCAGCAAGGCGGGGGATGAAAAACTGTTTTTT
v_call: TRBV3-1/TRBV3-2
clone_size: few
j_call: TRBJ1-4
d_call: .

cdr3_aa: CASSLAGVRETQYF
cdr3_nt: TGCGCCAGCAGCTTGGCGGGAGTTAGAGAGACCCAGTACTTC
v_call: TRBV5-1
clone_size: .
j_call: TRBJ2-5
d_call: .

cdr3_aa: CASGPRDISNYEQYF
cdr3_nt: TGTGCCAGCGGCCCCCGGGACATCTCAAACTACGAGCAGTACTTC
v_call: TRBV6-9
clone_size: .
j_call: TRBJ2-7
d_call: .

cdr3_aa: CASSLREKGKLFF
cdr3_nt: TGTGCCAGCAGCCTCCGGGAGAAGGGAAAACTGTTTTTT
v_call: TRBV25-1
clone_size: .
j_call: TRBJ1-4
d_call: .

cdr3_aa: CASSDTGSAGANVLTF
cdr3_nt: TGTGCCAGCAGCGACACAGGGTCAGCTGGGGCCAACGTCCTGACTTTC
v_call: TRBV9
clone_size: once
j_call: TRBJ2-6
d_call: .

cdr3_aa: CSASLNYGYTF
cdr3_nt: TGCAGTGCGTCTCTTAACTATGGCTACACCTTC
v_call: TRBV20-1
clone_size: .
j_call: TRBJ1-2
d_call: .

cdr3_aa: CASSYSGRKDVETQYF
cdr3_nt: TGTGCCAGCAGTTATAGCGGGAGGAAGGACGTAGAGACCCAGTACTTC
v_call: TRBV27
clone_size: .
j_call: TRBJ2-5
d_call: TRBD2

cdr3_aa: CASRLGAGNEAFF
cdr3_nt: TGTGCCAGCAGGCTGGGCGCGGGGAATGAAGCTTTCTTT
v_call: TRBV6-5
clone_size: .
j_call: TRBJ1-1
d_call: .

cdr3_aa: CASSPFSGDSPLHF
cdr3_nt: TGTGCCAGCAGCCCCTTTTCAGGGGATTCACCCCTCCACTTT
v_call: TRBV3-1/TRBV3-2
clone_size: few
j_call: TRBJ1-6
d_call: .

cdr3_aa: CASSRRGATDTQYF
cdr3_nt: TGTGCCAGCAGTCGCAGGGGGGCCACAGATACGCAGTATTTT
v_call: TRBV3-1/TRBV3-2
clone_size: .
j_call: TRBJ2-3
d_call: .

cdr3_aa: CAISGLAGGSLNEQFF
cdr3_nt: TGTGCCATCAGTGGGCTAGCGGGAGGGAGTTTAAATGAGCAGTTCTTC
v_call: TRBV10-3
clone_size: .
j_call: TRBJ2-1
d_call: TRBD2

cdr3_aa: CASSPLENTQYF
cdr3_nt: TGTGCCAGCAGTCCTCTAGAGAATACGCAGTATTTT
v_call: TRBV12-3/TRBV12-4
clone_size: .
j_call: TRBJ2-3
d_call: .

cdr3_aa: CASSIGQIYGYTF
cdr3_nt: TGTGCCAGTAGTATCGGACAGATCTATGGCTACACCTTC
v_call: TRBV19
clone_size: .
j_call: TRBJ1-2
d_call: .

cdr3_aa: CASSLIGQNSPLHF
cdr3_nt: TGTGCCAGCAGCTTAATAGGACAGAATTCACCCCTCCACTTT
v_call: TRBV7-9
clone_size: few
j_call: TRBJ1-6
d_call: .